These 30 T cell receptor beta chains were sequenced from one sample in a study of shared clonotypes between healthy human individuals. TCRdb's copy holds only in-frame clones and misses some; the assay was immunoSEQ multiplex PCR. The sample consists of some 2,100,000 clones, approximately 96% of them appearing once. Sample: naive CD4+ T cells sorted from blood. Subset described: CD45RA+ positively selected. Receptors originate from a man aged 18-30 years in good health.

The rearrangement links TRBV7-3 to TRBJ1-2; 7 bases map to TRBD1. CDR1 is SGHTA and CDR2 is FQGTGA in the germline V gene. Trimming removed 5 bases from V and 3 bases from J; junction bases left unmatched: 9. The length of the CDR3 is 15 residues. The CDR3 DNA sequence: TGTGCCAGCAGCACTCCCGCAGACAGGGACTATGGCTACACCTTC. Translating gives CASSTPADRDYGYTF.

DNA of the CDR3: TGCGCCAGCAGCTTCGAGGGGGCAACCAATTCACCCCTCCACTTT. This gives the protein CASSFEGATNSPLHF. V is TRBV5-1 and J is TRBJ1-6, with 7 nucleotides matching TRBD1. V lost 2 bases and J lost 7; bases outside the gene matches: 6. The CDR3 length is 15 residues. The germline CDR1 and CDR2 sequences are SGHRS and YFSETQ.

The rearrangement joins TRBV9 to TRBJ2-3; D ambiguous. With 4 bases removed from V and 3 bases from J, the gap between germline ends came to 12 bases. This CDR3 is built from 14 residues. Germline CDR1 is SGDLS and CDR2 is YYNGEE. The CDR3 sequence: CASSSRGGTDTQYF. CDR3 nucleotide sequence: TGTGCCAGCAGCTCCCGAGGTGGGACAGATACGCAGTATTTT.

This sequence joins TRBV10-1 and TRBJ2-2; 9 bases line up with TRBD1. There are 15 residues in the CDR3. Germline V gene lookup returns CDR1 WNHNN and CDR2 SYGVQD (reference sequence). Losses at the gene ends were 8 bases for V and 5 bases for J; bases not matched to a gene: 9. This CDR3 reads CASSTGTGWTGELFF. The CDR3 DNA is TGCGCCAGCTCGACCGGGACAGGGTGGACCGGGGAGCTGTTTTTT.

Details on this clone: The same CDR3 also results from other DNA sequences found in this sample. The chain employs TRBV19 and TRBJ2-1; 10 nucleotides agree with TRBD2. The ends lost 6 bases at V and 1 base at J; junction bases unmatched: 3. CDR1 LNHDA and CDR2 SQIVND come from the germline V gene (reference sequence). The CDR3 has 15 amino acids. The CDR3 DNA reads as TGTGCCAGTAGCAGGACTAGCGGATCCTACAATGAGCAGTTCTTC. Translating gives CASSRTSGSYNEQFF. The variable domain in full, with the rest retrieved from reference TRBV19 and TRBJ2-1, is DGGITQSPKYLFRKEGQNVTLSCEQNLNHDAMYWYRQDPGQGLRLIYYSQIVNDFQKGDIAEGYSVSREKKESFPLTVTSAQKNPTAFYLCASSRTSGSYNEQFFGPGTRLTVL.

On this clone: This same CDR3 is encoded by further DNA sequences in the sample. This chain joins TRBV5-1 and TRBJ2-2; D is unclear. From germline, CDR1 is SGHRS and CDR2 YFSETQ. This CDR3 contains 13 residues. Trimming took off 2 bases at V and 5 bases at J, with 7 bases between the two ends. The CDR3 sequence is CASSFTDTGELFF. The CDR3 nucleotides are TGCGCCAGCAGCTTCACAGATACCGGGGAGCTGTTTTTT.

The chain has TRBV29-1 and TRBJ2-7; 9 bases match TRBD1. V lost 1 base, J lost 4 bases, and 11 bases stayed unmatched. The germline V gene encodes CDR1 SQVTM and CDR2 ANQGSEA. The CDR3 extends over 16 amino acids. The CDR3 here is CSVEAPIRTGDYEQYF. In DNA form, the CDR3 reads TGCAGCGTTGAAGCCCCCATCCGGACAGGGGATTACGAGCAGTACTTC.

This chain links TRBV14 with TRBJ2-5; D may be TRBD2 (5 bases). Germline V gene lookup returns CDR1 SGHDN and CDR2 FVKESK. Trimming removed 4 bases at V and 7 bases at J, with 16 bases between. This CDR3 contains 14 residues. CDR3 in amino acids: CASSPERGIRTQYF. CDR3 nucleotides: TGTGCCAGCAGCCCGGAACGGGGTATACGGACCCAGTACTTC.

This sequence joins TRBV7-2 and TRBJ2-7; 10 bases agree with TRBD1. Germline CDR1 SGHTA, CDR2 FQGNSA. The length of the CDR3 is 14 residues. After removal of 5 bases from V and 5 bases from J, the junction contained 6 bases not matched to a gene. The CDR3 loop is CASSPDRGPNEQYF. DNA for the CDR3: TGTGCCAGCAGCCCTGACAGGGGGCCTAACGAGCAGTACTTC. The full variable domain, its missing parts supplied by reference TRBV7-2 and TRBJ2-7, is GAGVSQSPSNKVTEKGKDVELRCDPISGHTALYWYRQSLGQGLEFLIYFQGNSAPDKSGLPSDRFSAERTGGSVSTLTIQRTQQEDSAVYLCASSPDRGPNEQYFGPGTRLTVT.

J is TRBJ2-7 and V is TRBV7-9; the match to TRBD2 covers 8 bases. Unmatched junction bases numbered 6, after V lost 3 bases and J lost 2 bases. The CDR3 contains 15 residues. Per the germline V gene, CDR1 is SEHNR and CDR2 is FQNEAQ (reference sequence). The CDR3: CASSFSGAMPYEQYF. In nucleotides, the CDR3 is TGTGCCAGCAGCTTTAGCGGGGCCATGCCCTACGAGCAGTACTTC.

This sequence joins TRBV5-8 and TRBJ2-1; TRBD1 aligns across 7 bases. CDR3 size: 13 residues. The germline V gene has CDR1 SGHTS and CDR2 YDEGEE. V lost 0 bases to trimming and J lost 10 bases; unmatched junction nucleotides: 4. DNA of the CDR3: TGTGCCAGCAGCTTGGTCAGGACAGGAGAGCAGTTCTTC. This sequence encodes CASSLVRTGEQFF.

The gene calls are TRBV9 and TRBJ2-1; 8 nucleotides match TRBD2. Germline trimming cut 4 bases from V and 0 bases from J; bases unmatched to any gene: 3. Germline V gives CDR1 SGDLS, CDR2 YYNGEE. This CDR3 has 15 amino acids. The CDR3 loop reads CASSLAGSSYNEQFF. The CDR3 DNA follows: TGTGCCAGCAGCTTAGCGGGAAGCTCCTACAATGAGCAGTTCTTC.

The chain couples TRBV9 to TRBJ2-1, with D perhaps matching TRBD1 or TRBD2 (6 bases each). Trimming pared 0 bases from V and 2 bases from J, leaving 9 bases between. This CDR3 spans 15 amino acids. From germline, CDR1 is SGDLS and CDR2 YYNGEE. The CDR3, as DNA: TGTGCCAGCAGCGTAGACGGGGGCCCCTACAATGAGCAGTTCTTC. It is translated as CASSVDGGPYNEQFF.

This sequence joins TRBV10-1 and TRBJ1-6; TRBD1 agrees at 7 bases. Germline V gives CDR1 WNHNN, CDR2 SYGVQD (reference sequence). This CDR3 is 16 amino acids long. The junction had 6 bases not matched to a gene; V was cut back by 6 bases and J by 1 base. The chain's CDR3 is CASRYRGKSYNSPLHF. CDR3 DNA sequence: TGCGCCAGCAGATACAGGGGTAAATCCTATAATTCACCCCTCCACTTT.

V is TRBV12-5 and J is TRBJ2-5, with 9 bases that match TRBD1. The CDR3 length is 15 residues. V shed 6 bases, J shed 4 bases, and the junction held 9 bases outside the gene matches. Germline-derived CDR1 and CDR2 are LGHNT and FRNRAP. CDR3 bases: TGTGCTAGTGGACGTGGGACAGGGTGGGGAGAGACCCAGTACTTC. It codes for CASGRGTGWGETQYF. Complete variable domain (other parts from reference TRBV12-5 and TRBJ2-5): DARVTQTPRHKVTEMGQEVTMRCQPILGHNTVFWYRQTMMQGLELLAYFRNRAPLDDSGMPKDRFSAEMPDATLATLKIQPSEPRDSAVYFCASGRGTGWGETQYFGPGTRLLVL.

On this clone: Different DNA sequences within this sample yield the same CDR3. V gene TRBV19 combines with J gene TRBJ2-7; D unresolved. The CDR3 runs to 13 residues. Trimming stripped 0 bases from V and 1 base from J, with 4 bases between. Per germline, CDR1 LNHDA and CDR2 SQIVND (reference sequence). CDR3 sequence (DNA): TGTGCCAGTAGTATAGACAGGTCCTACGAGCAGTACTTC. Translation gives CASSIDRSYEQYF.

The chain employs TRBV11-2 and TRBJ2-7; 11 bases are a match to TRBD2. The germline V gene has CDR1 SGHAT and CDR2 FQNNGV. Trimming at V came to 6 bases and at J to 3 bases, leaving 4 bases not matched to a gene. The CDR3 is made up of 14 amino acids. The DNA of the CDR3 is TGTGCCAGCAGACGACTAGCGGGACTCTACGAGCAGTACTTC. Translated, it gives CASRRLAGLYEQYF.

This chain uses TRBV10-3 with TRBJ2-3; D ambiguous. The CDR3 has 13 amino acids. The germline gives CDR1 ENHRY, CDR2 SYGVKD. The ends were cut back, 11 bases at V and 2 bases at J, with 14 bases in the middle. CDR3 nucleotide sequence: TGTGCCGCCGTGGCCAGTAACACAGATACGCAGTATTTT. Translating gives CAAVASNTDTQYF.

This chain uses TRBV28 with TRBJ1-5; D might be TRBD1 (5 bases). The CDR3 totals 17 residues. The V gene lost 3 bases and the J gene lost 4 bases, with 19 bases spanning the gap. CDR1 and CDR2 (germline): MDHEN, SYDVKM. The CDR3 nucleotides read TGTGCCAGCAGTTTGTGGGCCAACGGGGGTTGGAATCAGCCCCAGCATTTT. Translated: CASSLWANGGWNQPQHF.

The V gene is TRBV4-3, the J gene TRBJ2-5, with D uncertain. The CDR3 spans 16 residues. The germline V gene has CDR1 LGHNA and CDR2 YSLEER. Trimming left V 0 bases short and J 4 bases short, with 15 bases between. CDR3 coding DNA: TGCGCCAGCAGCCAAGATCCCCCCCCCGTGCGAGAGACCCAGTACTTC. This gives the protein CASSQDPPPVRETQYF.

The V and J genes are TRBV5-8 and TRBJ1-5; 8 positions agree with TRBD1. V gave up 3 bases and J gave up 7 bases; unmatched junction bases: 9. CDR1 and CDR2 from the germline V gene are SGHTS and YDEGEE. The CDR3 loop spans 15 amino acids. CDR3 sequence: CASSYGTGGGQPQHF. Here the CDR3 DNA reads TGTGCCAGCAGCTACGGGACAGGTGGTGGACAGCCCCAGCATTTT.

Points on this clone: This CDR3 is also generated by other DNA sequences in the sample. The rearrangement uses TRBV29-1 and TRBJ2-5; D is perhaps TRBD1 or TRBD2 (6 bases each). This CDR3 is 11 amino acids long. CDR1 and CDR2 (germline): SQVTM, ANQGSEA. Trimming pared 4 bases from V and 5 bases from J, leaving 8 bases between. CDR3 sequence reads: CSVVGGETQYF. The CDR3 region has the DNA TGCAGCGTTGTAGGGGGGGAGACCCAGTACTTC.

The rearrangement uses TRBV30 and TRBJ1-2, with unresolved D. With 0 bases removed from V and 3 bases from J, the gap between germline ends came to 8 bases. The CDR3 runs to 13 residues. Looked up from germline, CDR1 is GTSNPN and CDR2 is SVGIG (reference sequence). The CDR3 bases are TGTGCCTGGAGTGTACTGGGCGACTATGGCTACACCTTC. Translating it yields CAWSVLGDYGYTF.

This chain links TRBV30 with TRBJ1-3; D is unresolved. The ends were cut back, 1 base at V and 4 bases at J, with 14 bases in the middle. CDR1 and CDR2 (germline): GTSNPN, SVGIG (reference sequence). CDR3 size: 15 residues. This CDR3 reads CAWSEDPVGGNTIYF. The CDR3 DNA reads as TGTGCCTGGAGTGAGGATCCCGTAGGAGGAAACACCATATATTTT.

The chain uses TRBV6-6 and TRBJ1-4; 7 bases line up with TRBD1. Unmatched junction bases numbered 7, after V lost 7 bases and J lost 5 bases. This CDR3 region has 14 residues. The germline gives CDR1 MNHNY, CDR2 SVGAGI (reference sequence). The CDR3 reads CASTQGQLNEKLFF. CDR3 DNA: TGTGCCAGCACCCAGGGACAGCTCAATGAAAAACTGTTTTTT.

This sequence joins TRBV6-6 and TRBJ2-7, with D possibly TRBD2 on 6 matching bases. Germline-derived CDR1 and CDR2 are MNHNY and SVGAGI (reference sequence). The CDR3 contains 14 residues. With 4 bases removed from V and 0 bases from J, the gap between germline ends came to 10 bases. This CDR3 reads CASSWDWSSYEQYF. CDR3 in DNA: TGTGCCAGCAGTTGGGACTGGAGCTCCTACGAGCAGTACTTC.

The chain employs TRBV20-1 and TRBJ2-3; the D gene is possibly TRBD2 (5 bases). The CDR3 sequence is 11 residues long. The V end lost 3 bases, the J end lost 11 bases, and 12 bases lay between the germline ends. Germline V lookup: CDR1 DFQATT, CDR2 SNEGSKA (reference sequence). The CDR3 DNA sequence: TGCAGTGCTAGCTGGGAGAGCGGGCAGTATTTT. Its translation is CSASWESGQYF.

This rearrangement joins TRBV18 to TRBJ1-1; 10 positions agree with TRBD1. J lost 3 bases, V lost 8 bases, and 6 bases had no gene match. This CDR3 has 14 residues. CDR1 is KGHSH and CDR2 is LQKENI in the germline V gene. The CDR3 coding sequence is TGTGCCAGCCAGACCGGGACAGGGGACACTGAAGCTTTCTTT. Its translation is CASQTGTGDTEAFF.

CDR3 in DNA: TGTGCCAGCAGTGAAAAAGGTCCAACTAATGAAAAACTGTTTTTT. It translates to CASSEKGPTNEKLFF. The J gene is TRBJ1-4, the V gene TRBV6-1, with D unclear. The germline V gene encodes CDR1 MNHNS and CDR2 SASEGT. Trimming took 2 bases from V and 0 from J, leaving 7 bases between them. This CDR3 has 15 amino acids.

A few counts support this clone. The CDR3 here is CASSLVPTGELFF. In nucleotides, the CDR3 is TGCGCCAGCAGCTTGGTTCCCACCGGGGAGCTGTTTTTT. The gene calls are TRBV5-1 and TRBJ2-2; no reliable D call. Trimming removed 0 bases at V and 4 bases at J, with 4 bases between. The CDR3 contains 13 residues. In germline, CDR1 is SGHRS, CDR2 YFSETQ.